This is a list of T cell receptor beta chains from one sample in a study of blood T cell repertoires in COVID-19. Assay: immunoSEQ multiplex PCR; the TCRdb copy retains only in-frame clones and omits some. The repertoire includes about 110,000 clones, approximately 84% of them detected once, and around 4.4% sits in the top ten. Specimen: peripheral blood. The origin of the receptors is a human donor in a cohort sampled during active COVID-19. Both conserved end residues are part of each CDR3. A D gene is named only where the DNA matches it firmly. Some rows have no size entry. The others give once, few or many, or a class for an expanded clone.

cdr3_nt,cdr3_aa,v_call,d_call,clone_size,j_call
TGTGCCATCAGCCAACAAGATAATTCACCCCTCCACTTT,CAISQQDNSPLHF,TRBV10-3,-,few,TRBJ1-6
TGTGCCAGCAGTTTACTTACTAGCGGGAGGGCGTTAGTAGGGTCCAATGAGCAGTTCTTC,CASSLLTSGRALVGSNEQFF,TRBV27,TRBD2,-,TRBJ2-1
TGTGCCACCAGCAGACAAGCACAGGTTGAGCAGTTCTTC,CATSRQAQVEQFF,TRBV15,-,-,TRBJ2-1
TGTGCCAGCAGCTCCGACTTGACCGGGGAGCTGTTTTTT,CASSSDLTGELFF,TRBV7-2,-,-,TRBJ2-2
TGTGCCAGCAGCTTATTGGCAGTCACAGATACGCAGTATTTT,CASSLLAVTDTQYF,TRBV7-3,-,-,TRBJ2-3
TGTGCCAGCTCACCAGGGGGCGAGGCAGCTTTCTTT,CASSPGGEAAFF,TRBV18,-,-,TRBJ1-1
TGTGCCAGTAGTATGCGGACAGGGCGCAATCAGCCCCAGCATTTT,CASSMRTGRNQPQHF,TRBV19,TRBD1,once,TRBJ1-5
TGTGCCAGCAGTCTCTCCCCCGACACTGAAGCTTTCTTT,CASSLSPDTEAFF,TRBV12-3/TRBV12-4,-,-,TRBJ1-1
TGTGCCAGCAGCCAAGATGGGACTAGTCCCACCGGGGAGCTGTTTTTT,CASSQDGTSPTGELFF,TRBV4-2,TRBD2,many,TRBJ2-2
TGTGCCAGCACCCAAATGACAGGTTCATATTCACCCCTCCACTTT,CASTQMTGSYSPLHF,TRBV28,-,-,TRBJ1-6
TGTGCCAGCAGCTTTGGGTACGGGGATCAGCCCCAGCATTTT,CASSFGYGDQPQHF,TRBV7-2,-,-,TRBJ1-5
TGTGCCACCAGTCTGGTGGGGAGCTCCGGGGAGCTGTTTTTT,CATSLVGSSGELFF,TRBV24-1,-,-,TRBJ2-2
TGTGCCAGCGGGAGGGGGAGGACAGATACGCAGTATTTT,CASGRGRTDTQYF,TRBV6-5,-,-,TRBJ2-3
TGTGCCAGCAGCCCCCCGACTCCCTTGAACACCGGGGAGCTGTTTTTT,CASSPPTPLNTGELFF,TRBV7-2,-,-,TRBJ2-2
TGCAGCGGAACTAGCCTGAGCTACAATGAGCAGTTCTTC,CSGTSLSYNEQFF,TRBV29-1,-,few,TRBJ2-1
TGTGCCAGCAGAGAGACAGGGCTGAACACTGAAGCTTTCTTT,CASRETGLNTEAFF,TRBV7-9,TRBD1,once,TRBJ1-1
TGTGCCAGCAGAGTAGCGGGAGCCCCACGAAATGAGCAGTTCTTC,CASRVAGAPRNEQFF,TRBV2,TRBD2,-,TRBJ2-1
TGTGCCAGCAGTACCAGTCAGGGGGCCAAAAACATTCAGTACTTC,CASSTSQGAKNIQYF,TRBV7-2,-,-,TRBJ2-4
TGTGCCAGCAGCTGGGGGGGCAATGAGCAGTTCTTC,CASSWGGNEQFF,TRBV5-6,TRBD2,-,TRBJ2-1
TGTGCCATGTCCGCCGTACAGGGGAACACTGAAGCTTTCTTT,CAMSAVQGNTEAFF,TRBV2,-,-,TRBJ1-1
TGTGCCAGCAGCCCAGTGGGGGGGGGCTTTAGCTCCTACGAGCAGTACTTC,CASSPVGGGFSSYEQYF,TRBV7-2,-,-,TRBJ2-7
TGTGCCAGCAGCGAGGACAGTTATGAGCAGTTCTTC,CASSEDSYEQFF,TRBV7-2,-,-,TRBJ2-1
TGCGCCAGCAGCTTGGCCCTGACAGGGGGTAATGAAAAACTGTTTTTT,CASSLALTGGNEKLFF,TRBV5-1,TRBD1,-,TRBJ1-4
TGTGCCAGCTCACTAAACTTGAACACTGAAGCTTTCTTT,CASSLNLNTEAFF,TRBV18,-,once,TRBJ1-1
TGCGCCAGCTTAGGGACAGGGGCGGGAGATACGCAGTATTTT,CASLGTGAGDTQYF,TRBV4-1,TRBD1,-,TRBJ2-3
TGTGCCATTACTGGGGGCCTAAACACCGGGGAGCTGTTTTTT,CAITGGLNTGELFF,TRBV10-3,-,-,TRBJ2-2
TGCGCCAGCAGCTTGAGCGGGAGGGCTGGCACCGGGGAGCTGTTTTTT,CASSLSGRAGTGELFF,TRBV5-1,TRBD2,-,TRBJ2-2
TGTGCCAGCAGCCCGGGGTCAGCGCGCGAGCAGTACTTC,CASSPGSAREQYF,TRBV7-9,-,few,TRBJ2-7
TGTGCCAGCAGCTTAGCGATTTTTCAGGGCCCCAAAAACATTCAGTACTTC,CASSLAIFQGPKNIQYF,TRBV7-2,-,-,TRBJ2-4
TGTGCCAGCAGCGGCCGTAGACAGGGGTGGGAAAATCAGCCCCAGCATTTT,CASSGRRQGWENQPQHF,TRBV5-8,TRBD1,-,TRBJ1-5
TGTGCCAGCAGCTGGACTAGCGGGAGCTTCTCCTTCTTC,CASSWTSGSFSFF,TRBV7-3,TRBD2,-,TRBJ2-1
TGTGCCAGCAGTCTCCTAGCGGGGTACTACGAGCAGTACTTC,CASSLLAGYYEQYF,TRBV28,TRBD2,-,TRBJ2-7
TGTGCCAGCAGCTTAACCGCGACTAACTATGGCTACACCTTC,CASSLTATNYGYTF,TRBV11-2,-,-,TRBJ1-2
TGTGTCAGCAGTTTAAGACGGGGTAACACTGAAGCTTTCTTT,CVSSLRRGNTEAFF,TRBV11-2,-,-,TRBJ1-1
TGTGCCAGCAGTTCGAGACAGATTAACTATGGCTACACCTTC,CASSSRQINYGYTF,TRBV28,-,-,TRBJ1-2
TGTGCCTGGAGTGCAAAGGCCAGGGGTAGGGAGACCCAGTACTTC,CAWSAKARGRETQYF,TRBV30,-,-,TRBJ2-5
TGTGCCAGCAGCTCCGACAGGGGCGGGGAGACTGAAGCTTTCTTT,CASSSDRGGETEAFF,TRBV7-2,TRBD1,-,TRBJ1-1
TGTGCCAGCAGCTTGGGGGTAGCGGGAGTTGGGACAGATACGCAGTATTTT,CASSLGVAGVGTDTQYF,TRBV5-4,TRBD2,once,TRBJ2-3
TGTGCTAGTGGTTTGCAGTTCGTTCGGGACGGGGGAGATACGCAGTATTTT,CASGLQFVRDGGDTQYF,TRBV12-5,-,-,TRBJ2-3
TGTGCCAGCAGAAGCGGGAGTAGCCACGAGCAGTACTTC,CASRSGSSHEQYF,TRBV11-1,TRBD2,-,TRBJ2-7
TGTGCCAGCAGCTTTGGCCAACAAAGTGAGCAGTTCTTC,CASSFGQQSEQFF,TRBV7-3,-,-,TRBJ2-1
TGTGCCAGCTCACCACAGGGGGGGAAGCAGCCCCAGCATTTT,CASSPQGGKQPQHF,TRBV18,-,-,TRBJ1-5
TGCGCCAGCAGCCAAGCAGTACCCTACAATGAGCAGTTCTTC,CASSQAVPYNEQFF,TRBV4-3,-,-,TRBJ2-1
TGCGCCAGCAGCTTGGCCGTAACTAGCGGGAGGCAGGATCAGTTCTTC,CASSLAVTSGRQDQFF,TRBV5-1,TRBD2,-,TRBJ2-1
TGTGCCAGCAGTTGGACTAGAAATTCCTACGAGCAGTACTTC,CASSWTRNSYEQYF,TRBV28,TRBD2,-,TRBJ2-7
TGTGCCAGCAGCGCAAACAACCCCGGAGGCACAGATACGCAGTATTTT,CASSANNPGGTDTQYF,TRBV7-3,-,-,TRBJ2-3
TGTGCCAGCAGACCTGCTAGCGGGAGTTACGAGCAGTACTTC,CASRPASGSYEQYF,TRBV5-4,TRBD2,few,TRBJ2-7
TGTGCCAGTAGTATCTCCTCCACAGGGGGTCGCAATCAGCCCCAGCATTTT,CASSISSTGGRNQPQHF,TRBV19,TRBD1,once,TRBJ1-5
TGTGCCAGCAACGCCGCCGGGACAGTAGAGACCCAGTACTTC,CASNAAGTVETQYF,TRBV7-9,TRBD1,-,TRBJ2-5
TGTGCCAGTAGTATATGGGAGCGTGAAAAACTGTTTTTT,CASSIWEREKLFF,TRBV19,-,-,TRBJ1-4
TGTGCCATCAGGAGGGGAGGTGAGGAGAACACTGAAGCTTTCTTT,CAIRRGGEENTEAFF,TRBV10-3,-,-,TRBJ1-1
TGTGCCAGTAGTTCGACATTCTACAATGAGCAGTTCTTC,CASSSTFYNEQFF,TRBV19,-,-,TRBJ2-1
TGCGCCAGCAGTGAATACGGACAGGGTTATCTTCGGGATACGCAGTATTTT,CASSEYGQGYLRDTQYF,TRBV10-1,TRBD1,-,TRBJ2-3